The 16 T cell receptor beta chains in this list originate from one sample, sequenced in a study of cytomegalovirus exposure and HLA in healthy donors. The PCR ran on 60 Vbeta and 13 Jbeta primers. Clones were sequenced by immunoSEQ multiplex PCR, and TCRdb holds only the in-frame ones, with some missing. The sample has about 200,000 clones, 82% seen once. Sequenced input: PBMCs. The source of these receptors is a woman aged 40 to 55 in good health and CMV-seronegative.

The chain is built from TRBV7-3 and TRBJ2-6; D gene unclear. Trimming removed 1 base at V and 1 base at J, with 2 bases between. The CDR3 length is 14 residues. Germline loops: CDR1 SGHTA, CDR2 FQGTGA. CDR3 nucleotides: TGTGCCAGCAGCTTAATATCTGGGGCCAACGTCCTGACTTTC. Its translation is CASSLISGANVLTF.

This clone was counted once. This chain uses TRBV28 with TRBJ2-5; D uncertain. The V end lost 2 bases, the J end lost 0 bases, and 7 bases lay between the germline ends. The CDR3 has 14 amino acids. CDR1 and CDR2 from the germline V gene are MDHEN and SYDVKM. The CDR3 protein is CASSLPRYQETQYF. Here the CDR3 DNA reads TGTGCCAGCAGTTTACCCAGGTACCAAGAGACCCAGTACTTC.

This chain connects TRBV18 to TRBJ1-5; 7 nucleotides line up with TRBD1. The CDR3 runs 16 residues. Germline V gene lookup returns CDR1 KGHSH and CDR2 LQKENI. Trimming took 3 bases from V and 4 from J; bases not matched to a gene: 9. The DNA of the CDR3 is TGTGCCAGCTCACCGCTCAGGGGGAGTGGAAATCAGCCCCAGCATTTT. Translated, it gives CASSPLRGSGNQPQHF.

The chain has TRBV5-1 and TRBJ1-2; 8 bases map to TRBD1. J was trimmed by 4 bases and V by 5 bases; bases with no gene match: 7. From germline, CDR1 is SGHRS and CDR2 YFSETQ. The CDR3 has 14 residues. In DNA form, the CDR3 reads TGCGCCAGCAGGGCAGGGGGCGACGGCTATGGCTACACCTTC. Protein: CASRAGGDGYGYTF.

This chain connects TRBV2 to TRBJ2-4; weak D call: TRBD2 (5 bases). The germline gives CDR1 SNHLY, CDR2 FYNNEI. This CDR3 comprises 15 residues. Trimming took off 6 bases at V and 3 bases at J, with 15 bases between the two ends. This chain's CDR3 is CASRTDEGVKNIQYF. For the CDR3, the DNA is TGTGCCAGCAGGACCGACGAGGGTGTCAAAAACATTCAGTACTTC.

V usage is TRBV7-8 and J usage is TRBJ2-6; possible D gene TRBD2, 5 bases. Trimming took off 5 bases at V and 0 bases at J, with 20 bases between the two ends. The CDR3 loop spans 19 amino acids. From germline, CDR1 is SGHVS and CDR2 FQNEAQ. The CDR3 region is CASSVDRERTYSGANVLTF. The CDR3 DNA is TGTGCCAGCAGCGTCGATCGGGAACGGACTTACTCTGGGGCCAACGTCCTGACTTTC.

The V and J genes are TRBV6-5 and TRBJ2-3, with D possibly matching TRBD2 (6 bases). Trimming shortened V by 5 bases and J by 0 bases, and 12 bases separated the two germline ends. The CDR3 sequence is 15 residues long. Germline CDR1 MNHEY, CDR2 SVGAGI. The CDR3 sequence: CASSRGLYSTDTQYF. CDR3 DNA sequence: TGTGCCAGCAGTCGCGGACTATACAGCACAGATACGCAGTATTTT.

The chain couples TRBV10-1 to TRBJ1-1, with D possibly TRBD1 on 6 matching bases. The CDR3 loop spans 16 amino acids. CDR1 is WNHNN and CDR2 is SYGVQD in the germline V gene (reference sequence). V gave up 7 bases and J gave up 5 bases, with 23 bases separating them. CDR3 in DNA: TGCGCCAGCACCCTACGGACAGCAACGAACTCTACTGAAGCTTTCTTT. Amino acids: CASTLRTATNSTEAFF.

In nucleotides, the CDR3 is TGTGCCAGCAGTTTAGGGGCAGTTAATCAGCCCCAGCATTTT. This encodes CASSLGAVNQPQHF. The rearrangement links TRBV27 to TRBJ1-5, with a tentative D call TRBD1 (5 bases). CDR3 length: 14 residues. Between the trimmed V and J ends, which lost 2 bases and 4 bases, there was a span of 9 bases. Germline loops: CDR1 MNHEY, CDR2 SMNVEV (reference sequence).

This CDR3 is CASSLGTSGRNNEQFF. CDR3 coding DNA: TGTGCCAGCAGCTTAGGGACTAGCGGGAGGAACAATGAGCAGTTCTTC. V is TRBV13 and J is TRBJ2-1; 13 bases match TRBD2. The V gene end was trimmed by 0 bases and the J gene end by 5 bases; junction bases not matched to a gene: 1. Germline CDR1 and CDR2: PRHDT and FYEKMQ (reference sequence). The length of the CDR3 is 16 residues.

This chain uses TRBV5-4 with TRBJ2-7; 7 nucleotides line up with TRBD1. The germline V gene has CDR1 SGHNT and CDR2 YYREEE (reference sequence). This CDR3 spans 13 amino acids. The J segment lost 3 bases and the V segment lost 4 bases, leaving 4 bases of the junction unmatched. CDR3 region: CASSPRGYYEQYF. The CDR3 DNA sequence: TGTGCCAGCAGCCCCAGGGGGTACTACGAGCAGTACTTC.

The V and J genes are TRBV28 and TRBJ2-4; 9 nucleotides match TRBD1. J was trimmed by 14 bases and V by 7 bases; bases with no gene match: 9. The CDR3 totals 12 residues. Per germline, CDR1 MDHEN and CDR2 SYDVKM. Here the CDR3 DNA reads TGTGCCAGCAAGAACTACCGGGACAGGGAGTACTTC. Protein product: CASKNYRDREYF.

V gene TRBV7-2 combines with J gene TRBJ2-7, with TRBD1 identical over 8 bases. The CDR3 totals 13 residues. V shed 5 bases, J shed 1 base, and the junction held 1 base outside the gene matches. Germline lookup yields CDR1 SGHTA and CDR2 FQGNSA. The CDR3 reads CASSRTGSYEQYF. CDR3 coding DNA: TGTGCCAGCAGCCGGACAGGGTCCTACGAGCAGTACTTC.

This chain links TRBV7-2 with TRBJ2-2; 9 positions match TRBD1. CDR1 is SGHTA and CDR2 is FQGNSA in the germline V gene. The CDR3 length is 16 residues. The V gene end was trimmed by 6 bases and the J gene end by 6 bases; junction bases not matched to a gene: 11. This CDR3 is CASSHPGTGGAGELFF. The CDR3 DNA reads TGTGCCAGCAGTCACCCCGGAACAGGGGGCGCCGGGGAGCTGTTTTTT.

The chain joins TRBV10-3 to TRBJ1-2, with no clear D. The germline CDR1 and CDR2 sequences are ENHRY and SYGVKD. V was trimmed by 8 bases and J by 6 bases, leaving 13 bases between them. The CDR3 has 12 amino acids. The CDR3 nucleotides read TGTGCCATCGCGGGTGACATCCATGGCTACACCTTC. It specifies CAIAGDIHGYTF.

There are a few counts of this clone. The V call is TRBV4-1, the J call TRBJ1-1; D unclear. The CDR3 covers 18 residues. Germline V gene lookup returns CDR1 MGHRA and CDR2 YSYEKL. Trimming pared 1 base from V and 4 bases from J, leaving 22 bases between. CDR3 sequence: CASSQATIRLLGTTEAFF. The DNA for the CDR3 is TGCGCCAGCAGCCAAGCCACGATTAGACTGCTCGGTACCACTGAAGCTTTCTTT.